The text below deals with one T cell receptor (beta chain). Its antigen is currently unknown. Losses at the gene ends were 6 bases for V and 8 bases for J; bases not matched to a gene: 4. CDR1 and CDR2 (germline): SQVTM, ANQGSEA. CDR3 length equals 11 residues. The data originate from a study of cytomegalovirus exposure and HLA in healthy donors. Study observations and caveats: The authors listed approximately 160 TCR beta chains as cytomegalovirus-associated.

The donors belonged to the roughly 120-subject validation cohort, separate from the roughly 670-subject first cohort. Profiled with immunoSEQ multiplex PCR; TCRdb holds only in-frame clones, not every one. The repertoire holds 200,000 or so clones, with around 84% as singletons. The TCR comes from a woman aged 30 to 39 in good health and CMV-seropositive. Material: PBMCs. This chain connects TRBV29-1 to TRBJ2-4; 7 nucleotides match TRBD1. CDR3 coding DNA: TGCAGCGTAAGGGGGACAGACATTCAGTACTTC. The encoded protein is CSVRGTDIQYF.